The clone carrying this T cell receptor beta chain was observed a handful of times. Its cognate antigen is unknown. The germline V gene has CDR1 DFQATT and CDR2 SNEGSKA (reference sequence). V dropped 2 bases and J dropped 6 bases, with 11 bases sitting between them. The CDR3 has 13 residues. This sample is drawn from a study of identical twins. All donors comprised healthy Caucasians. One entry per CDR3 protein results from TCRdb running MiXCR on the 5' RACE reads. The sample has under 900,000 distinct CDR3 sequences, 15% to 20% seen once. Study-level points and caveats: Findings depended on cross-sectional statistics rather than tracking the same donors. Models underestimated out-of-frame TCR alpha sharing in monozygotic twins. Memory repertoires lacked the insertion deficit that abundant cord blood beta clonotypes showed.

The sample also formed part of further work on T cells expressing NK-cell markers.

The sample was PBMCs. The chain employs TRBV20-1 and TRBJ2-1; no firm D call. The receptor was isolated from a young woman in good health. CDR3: CSARTLTLNEQFF. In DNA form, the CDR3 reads TGCAGTGCTAGAACCCTGACTCTCAATGAGCAGTTCTTC.